This T cell receptor beta chain was profiled in a study of cytomegalovirus exposure and HLA in healthy donors. Overall study context: Earlier, 95 million to 120 million unique TCR beta sequences were recovered from roughly 170 million T cells by an analysis.

Amplification used 60 Vbeta primers and 13 Jbeta primers. Clones were read by immunoSEQ multiplex PCR, and TCRdb kept only the in-frame ones, dropping some. The table shows about 87,000 clones, with around 70% occurring only once. Regarding this clone: Its antigen is not known.

Findings and limits, study-wide: The authors confirmed in vitro that three CMV-associated chains were specific for CMV antigens.

Material: PBMCs. The receptor was derived from a man between 25 and 39 years old in good health and CMV-seropositive.

In DNA form, the CDR3 reads TGTGCCAGCAGTCTAGCGGGAGGTTCCTACGAGCAGTACTTC. Encoded protein: CASSLAGGSYEQYF. This chain links TRBV6-1 with TRBJ2-7; 11 positions match TRBD2. The CDR3 runs 14 residues. Germline trimming cut 5 bases from V and 1 base from J; bases unmatched to any gene: 1. Looked up from germline, CDR1 is MNHNS and CDR2 is SASEGT.